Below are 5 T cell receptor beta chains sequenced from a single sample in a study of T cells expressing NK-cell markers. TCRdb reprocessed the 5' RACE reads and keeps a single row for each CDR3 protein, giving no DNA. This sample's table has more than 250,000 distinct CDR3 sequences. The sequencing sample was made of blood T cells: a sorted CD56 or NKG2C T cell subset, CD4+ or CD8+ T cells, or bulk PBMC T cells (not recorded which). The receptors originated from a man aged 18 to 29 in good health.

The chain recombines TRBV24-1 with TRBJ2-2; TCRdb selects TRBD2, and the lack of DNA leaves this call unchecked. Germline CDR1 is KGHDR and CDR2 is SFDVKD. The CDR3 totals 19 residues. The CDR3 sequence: CATSDPASLAGRDTGELFF.

The CDR3 loop is CASSQGLAGGLETQYF. The chain recombines TRBV6-1 with TRBJ2-5; the TCRdb call, TRBD2, lacks DNA for checking. This CDR3 is 16 amino acids long. Per the germline V gene, CDR1 is MNHNS and CDR2 is SASEGT.

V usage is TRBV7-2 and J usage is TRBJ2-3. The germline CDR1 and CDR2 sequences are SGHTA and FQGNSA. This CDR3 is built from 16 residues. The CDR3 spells CASSLSLRPNTDTQYF. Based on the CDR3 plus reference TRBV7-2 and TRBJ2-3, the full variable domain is GAGVSQSPSNKVTEKGKDVELRCDPISGHTALYWYRQSLGQGLEFLIYFQGNSAPDKSGLPSDRFSAERTGGSVSTLTIQRTQQEDSAVYLCASSLSLRPNTDTQYFGPGTRLTVL.

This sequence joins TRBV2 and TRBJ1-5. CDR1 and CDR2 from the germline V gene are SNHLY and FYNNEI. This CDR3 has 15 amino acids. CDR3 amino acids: CASRKDNHLNQPQHF.

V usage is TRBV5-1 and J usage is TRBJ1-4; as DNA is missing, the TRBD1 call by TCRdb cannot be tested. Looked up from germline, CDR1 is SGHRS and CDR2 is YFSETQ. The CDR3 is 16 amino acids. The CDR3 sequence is CASSTQGAGANEKLFF.